A selection of T cell receptor beta chains follows, all from one sample in a study of T cell repertoires in cytomegalovirus infection. Each CDR3 protein is one row after TCRdb ran MiXCR on the reads. In the table there are almost 500,000 distinct CDR3 sequences, about 11% of which are singletons. Sequencing input: PBMCs. All receptors derive from a human donor in good health (CMV status not recorded). Some clones in this sample may be carry-over from other donors' samples. The CDR3 runs from the conserved cysteine through the conserved F or W. Clone size appears in some rows only: once, few, many, or a class for an expanded clone.

V gene: TRBV19
J gene: TRBJ1-3
clone size: many
CDR3 length: 15
CDR3 protein: CASTDDTVSGNTIYF

V gene: TRBV28
J gene: TRBJ2-3
clone size: many
CDR3 length: 16
CDR3 protein: CASSLSRGGSTDTQYF

V gene: TRBV24-1
J gene: TRBJ1-5
clone size: NA
CDR3 length: 16
CDR3 protein: CATSDRQGAGGQPQHF

V gene: TRBV6-6
J gene: TRBJ2-5
clone size: NA
CDR3 length: 12
CDR3 protein: CASSNRAETQYF

V gene: TRBV7-8
J gene: TRBJ2-3
clone size: many
CDR3 length: 16
CDR3 protein: CASSFVGRSSTDTQYF

V gene: TRBV6-5
J gene: TRBJ2-1
clone size: many
CDR3 length: 18
CDR3 protein: CASSSGLAGVPGYNEQFF

V gene: TRBV20-1
J gene: TRBJ1-5
clone size: few
CDR3 length: 16
CDR3 protein: CSARVAGTGSNQPQHF

V gene: TRBV7-8
J gene: TRBJ2-2
clone size: many
CDR3 length: 14
CDR3 protein: CASSPRSLTGELFF

V gene: TRBV28
J gene: TRBJ2-7
clone size: few
CDR3 length: 16
CDR3 protein: CASSFPGGRRSYEQYF

V gene: TRBV27
J gene: TRBJ1-2
clone size: NA
CDR3 length: 14
CDR3 protein: CASSLQEANYGYTF

V gene: TRBV6-6
J gene: TRBJ2-7
clone size: few
CDR3 length: 12
CDR3 protein: CASTRGGYEQYF

V gene: TRBV20-1
J gene: TRBJ1-2
clone size: many
CDR3 length: 14
CDR3 protein: CSATPVGGRDGYTF

V gene: TRBV5-5
J gene: TRBJ2-1
clone size: few
CDR3 length: 14
CDR3 protein: CASSLEGARDEQFF

V gene: TRBV20-1
J gene: TRBJ2-2
clone size: few
CDR3 length: 15
CDR3 protein: CSAPPEDRATGELFF

V gene: TRBV19
J gene: TRBJ2-5
clone size: NA
CDR3 length: 14
CDR3 protein: CASSARDRGETQYF

V gene: TRBV14
J gene: TRBJ1-2
clone size: many
CDR3 length: 15
CDR3 protein: CASSQGGKGANGYTF

V gene: TRBV12-5
J gene: TRBJ2-7
clone size: many
CDR3 length: 15
CDR3 protein: CASALGGLSSYEQYF

V gene: TRBV7-8
J gene: TRBJ2-7
clone size: many
CDR3 length: 15
CDR3 protein: CASSFLTGSSYEQYF

V gene: TRBV28
J gene: TRBJ2-3
clone size: NA
CDR3 length: 15
CDR3 protein: CASSLGTPFTDTQYF

V gene: TRBV11-2
J gene: TRBJ2-5
clone size: many
CDR3 length: 15
CDR3 protein: CASSLYLGGEETQYF

V gene: TRBV30
J gene: TRBJ2-7
clone size: few
CDR3 length: 13
CDR3 protein: CAWSELSSYEQYF

V gene: TRBV20-1
J gene: TRBJ2-3
clone size: NA
CDR3 length: 16
CDR3 protein: CSAERGSSGSTDTQYF

V gene: TRBV13
J gene: TRBJ1-4
clone size: few
CDR3 length: 14
CDR3 protein: CASSLRTGGEKLFF

V gene: TRBV20-1
J gene: TRBJ1-3
clone size: few
CDR3 length: 16
CDR3 protein: CSASSLHRSSGNTIYF

V gene: TRBV7-3
J gene: TRBJ2-1
clone size: many
CDR3 length: 13
CDR3 protein: CASSLTRLDEQFF

V gene: TRBV14
J gene: TRBJ2-3
clone size: many
CDR3 length: 20
CDR3 protein: CASSQEPIYSLGGMADTQYF

V gene: TRBV20-1
J gene: TRBJ2-3
clone size: NA
CDR3 length: 18
CDR3 protein: CSARVALLAGGATDTQYF

V gene: TRBV27
J gene: TRBJ2-3
clone size: medium-sized
CDR3 length: 10
CDR3 protein: CASHGDTQYF

V gene: TRBV28
J gene: TRBJ2-2
clone size: many
CDR3 length: 12
CDR3 protein: CASRSDTGELFF

V gene: TRBV6-5
J gene: TRBJ1-4
clone size: many
CDR3 length: 16
CDR3 protein: CASSHPRGTGDEKLFF

V gene: TRBV19
J gene: TRBJ1-5
clone size: NA
CDR3 length: 14
CDR3 protein: CASQAGLFNQPQHF

V gene: TRBV28
J gene: TRBJ1-3
clone size: many
CDR3 length: 15
CDR3 protein: CASQLTGEAGNTIYF

V gene: TRBV18
J gene: TRBJ2-6
clone size: many
CDR3 length: 17
CDR3 protein: CASSPPRTGSGANVLTF

V gene: TRBV3-1
J gene: TRBJ1-1
clone size: few
CDR3 length: 16
CDR3 protein: CASSQGSIGVGTEAFF

V gene: TRBV7-9
J gene: TRBJ2-7
clone size: many
CDR3 length: 12
CDR3 protein: CASSFDYYEQYF

V gene: TRBV29-1
J gene: TRBJ1-2
clone size: NA
CDR3 length: 12
CDR3 protein: CSGGDRADGYTF

V gene: TRBV4-2
J gene: TRBJ2-7
clone size: many
CDR3 length: 15
CDR3 protein: CASSTPGLAAYEQYF

V gene: TRBV30
J gene: TRBJ2-3
clone size: NA
CDR3 length: 15
CDR3 protein: CAWSDRRTYTDTQYF

V gene: TRBV25-1
J gene: TRBJ2-5
clone size: many
CDR3 length: 15
CDR3 protein: CASSILGTGEETQYF

V gene: TRBV7-2
J gene: TRBJ1-4
clone size: many
CDR3 length: 12
CDR3 protein: CASSPPSEKLFF

V gene: TRBV7-2
J gene: TRBJ1-1
clone size: NA
CDR3 length: 13
CDR3 protein: CASTPTMKTEAFF

V gene: TRBV7-2
J gene: TRBJ2-3
clone size: many
CDR3 length: 11
CDR3 protein: CASSLGTRRYF

V gene: TRBV19
J gene: TRBJ2-1
clone size: few
CDR3 length: 16
CDR3 protein: CASRPGLAGGVDEQFF

V gene: TRBV7-2
J gene: TRBJ2-3
clone size: many
CDR3 length: 12
CDR3 protein: CASSLEGGTQYF

V gene: TRBV27
J gene: TRBJ1-1
clone size: few
CDR3 length: 13
CDR3 protein: CASRSGQSTEAFF

V gene: TRBV9
J gene: TRBJ2-2
clone size: few
CDR3 length: 16
CDR3 protein: CASSVAGASNTGELFF

V gene: TRBV9
J gene: TRBJ2-1
clone size: NA
CDR3 length: 17
CDR3 protein: CASSSLSRGASYNEQFF

V gene: TRBV10-3
J gene: TRBJ1-5
clone size: many
CDR3 length: 13
CDR3 protein: CAMSPGPNQPQHF